These T cell receptor beta chains were read from a single sample in a study of response to subunit inactivated influenza vaccine. MiXCR, applied by TCRdb to the RT-PCR reads, yields one record per CDR3 protein. This table has around 540,000 distinct CDR3 sequences, 12% appearing once. The specimen was PBMCs from blood, collected on the day of vaccination. These receptors came from a man aged 45-65 years who received an inactivated influenza vaccine. The CDR3 runs from the conserved cysteine through the conserved F or W. Part of the rows lack a size; the others show once, few, many or a class for expanded clones.

>many|TRBV24-1
CATSAGPDGSYEQYF
>few|TRBV20-1
CSARGGQGTEAFF
>-|TRBV27
CASSPRLAGGPFTDTQYF
>-|TRBV5-1
CASSLRAAYLGANVLTF
>-|TRBV11-2
CASSRDRVGGIQYF
>-|TRBV2
CASSENSGVTGELFF
>-|TRBV29-1
CSVGRSGAFYEQYF
>few|TRBV20-1
CSADVGGALSGANVLTF
>many|TRBV7-2
CASSRDMELSQYF
>-|TRBV27
CASSSTSGLETQYF
>-|TRBV6-1
CASSHGQGAREYF
>few|TRBV28
CASRHHDPWGGKTYEQYF
>few|TRBV14
CASSHSLRGTDTQYF
>-|TRBV4-3
CASSQSSWETQYF